Each of the 3 T cell receptor beta chains below was sequenced from the same sample in a study of blood T cell repertoires in COVID-19. The method was immunoSEQ multiplex PCR; TCRdb's version includes in-frame clones alone and lacks a portion of them. The sample records some 140,000 clones, about 86% being singletons. The specimen sequenced was PBMCs or T cells enriched from blood (not recorded which). The source is a man in his forties with acute COVID-19.

The genes are TRBV29-1 and TRBJ2-1; 7 positions match TRBD1. The V and J ends lost 3 bases and 6 bases, in that order; junction bases with no gene match: 5. CDR1 and CDR2 from the germline V gene are SQVTM and ANQGSEA. The CDR3 sequence is 13 residues long. As DNA, the CDR3 is TGCAGCGTTGACCTACACAGGGGCAATGAGCAGTTCTTC. Its protein is CSVDLHRGNEQFF.

This sequence joins TRBV21-1 and TRBJ2-7; TRBD2, the D gene given by the table, was not confirmed from the DNA. TRBV21-1 has pseudogene status. This CDR3 spans 16 amino acids. CDR3 bases: TGTGCCAGCAGCAAAGTTGGCGGGGTGGTATCCTACGAGCAGTACTTC. This encodes CASSKVGGVVSYEQYF.

The chain uses TRBV10-3 and TRBJ2-1; D may be TRBD1 (5 bases). The CDR3 is 16 amino acids. Per the germline V gene, CDR1 is ENHRY and CDR2 is SYGVKD. Trimming took 0 bases from V and 5 from J, leaving 14 bases between them. The CDR3 loop reads CAISESSGIFDNEQFF. CDR3 nucleotide sequence: TGTGCCATCAGTGAGTCGTCAGGGATATTCGACAATGAGCAGTTCTTC.